The 14 T cell receptor beta chains presented below share a single source sample, sequenced in a study of blood T cell repertoires in COVID-19. Repertoires were generated with immunoSEQ multiplex PCR, while TCRdb's copy carries only in-frame clones and drops some. The table includes roughly 33,000 clones, approximately 87% detected once. Sequenced input: peripheral blood. The receptor set was obtained from an older man with active COVID-19.

This rearrangement joins TRBV28 to TRBJ1-6, with D unresolved. Between the trimmed V and J ends, which lost 6 bases and 7 bases, there was a span of 7 bases. CDR1 MDHEN and CDR2 SYDVKM come from the germline V gene. The CDR3 loop spans 12 amino acids. The CDR3 here is CASRTGNSPLHF. The CDR3 DNA is TGTGCCAGCAGGACCGGGAATTCACCCCTCCACTTT.

This clone was counted once. V and J are TRBV24-1 and TRBJ1-2; 8 nucleotides match TRBD1. Germline CDR1 is KGHDR and CDR2 is SFDVKD. Germline trimming cut 4 bases from V and 8 bases from J; bases unmatched to any gene: 14. CDR3 size: 16 residues. The CDR3 region has the DNA TGTGCCACCAGTGACCCCGGACAGGGTAGTCCGTCCGGCTACACCTTC. Translating it yields CATSDPGQGSPSGYTF.

The chain combines TRBV4-2 with TRBJ2-2; no firm D call. Germline V gives CDR1 LGHNA, CDR2 YNFKEQ. Deletions cut 4 bases from V and 3 bases from J, with 9 bases between. The CDR3 length is 14 residues. This CDR3 reads CASSPRPYTGELFF. CDR3 nucleotide sequence: TGTGCCAGCAGCCCCAGGCCCTACACCGGGGAGCTGTTTTTT.

This clone was seen a single time. V is TRBV19 and J is TRBJ2-7, with 7 bases identical to TRBD1. Germline CDR1 is LNHDA and CDR2 is SQIVND (reference sequence). Trimming cost V 1 base and J 2 bases; bases outside gene matches: 5. CDR3 length equals 15 residues. The CDR3 here is CASSIVGQTTYEQYF. The CDR3, as DNA: TGTGCCAGTAGTATAGTGGGACAGACCACCTACGAGCAGTACTTC.

The CDR3 here is CASSQTRRNIGEQYF. The CDR3 DNA reads TGTGCCAGCAGTCAGACTAGAAGAAACATAGGGGAGCAGTACTTC. This rearrangement joins TRBV28 to TRBJ2-7, with D possibly TRBD2 on 6 matching bases. Trimming cost V 5 bases and J 7 bases, with 21 bases left between them. There are 15 residues in the CDR3. Per the germline V gene, CDR1 is MDHEN and CDR2 is SYDVKM.

This clone occurred once. The V and J genes are TRBV28 and TRBJ1-1; possible D gene TRBD1, 5 bases. Trimming removed 3 bases at V and 2 bases at J, with 10 bases between. In germline, CDR1 is MDHEN, CDR2 SYDVKM. The CDR3 is made up of 14 amino acids. The CDR3: CASSFGGRNTEAFF. The CDR3 DNA follows: TGTGCCAGCAGTTTCGGGGGGAGAAACACTGAAGCTTTCTTT.

This rearrangement joins TRBV27 to TRBJ2-7, with 14 nucleotides matching TRBD2. The CDR3 spans 16 residues. Germline V gene sequence: CDR1 MNHEY, CDR2 SMNVEV (reference sequence). V lost 4 bases and J lost 7; bases outside the gene matches: 9. In DNA, the CDR3 is TGTGCCAGCAGTTCCCCGGGACTAGCGGGAGAGGGGGAGCAGTACTTC. Translating it yields CASSSPGLAGEGEQYF.

The V gene is TRBV7-9, the J gene TRBJ1-4; 7 nucleotides align to TRBD1. J was trimmed by 7 bases and V by 1 base; bases with no gene match: 3. CDR1 and CDR2 (germline): SEHNR, FQNEAQ (reference sequence). There are 14 residues in the CDR3. The DNA for the CDR3 is TGTGCCAGCAGCTTAGACAGGGGAAGTGAAAAACTGTTTTTT. It is translated as CASSLDRGSEKLFF.

This clone was recorded only once. The gene calls are TRBV7-9 and TRBJ1-3, with D perhaps TRBD1 (6 bases). CDR3 size: 14 residues. Germline V gives CDR1 SEHNR, CDR2 FQNEAQ (reference sequence). Trimming removed 5 bases at V and 8 bases at J, with 16 bases between. The CDR3 DNA reads TGTGCCAGCAGCAAGGACAGCCCGAGGGACACCATATATTTT. Protein sequence: CASSKDSPRDTIYF. Looking up the rest from reference TRBV7-9 and TRBJ1-3 gives the full variable domain: DTGVSQNPRHKITKRGQNVTFRCDPISEHNRLYWYRQTLGQGPEFLTYFQNEAQLEKSRLLSDRFSAERPKGSFSTLEIQRTEQGDSAMYLCASSKDSPRDTIYFGEGSWLTVV.

The J gene is TRBJ2-7, the V gene TRBV7-2, with D possibly being TRBD2 (5 bases). The germline V and J ends were trimmed by 0 bases and 6 bases, with 12 bases remaining between them. This CDR3 spans 14 amino acids. The germline V gene has CDR1 SGHTA and CDR2 FQGNSA. CDR3 DNA sequence: TGTGCCAGCAGCTTAGCGGGAGTCAGTAGCGAGCAGTACTTC. Encoded protein: CASSLAGVSSEQYF.

This chain uses TRBV4-3 with TRBJ1-4; D is perhaps TRBD1 (5 bases). This CDR3 is built from 11 residues. The V end lost 10 bases, the J end lost 7 bases, and 10 bases lay between the germline ends. Germline-derived CDR1 and CDR2 are LGHNA and YSLEER. The CDR3 nucleotides read TGCGCCAACCGGGGGGGTGAAAAACTGTTTTTT. Translation: CANRGGEKLFF.

This clone was observed a single time. The rearrangement joins TRBV7-9 to TRBJ1-1; the D gene is possibly TRBD1 (6 bases). The CDR3 is made up of 13 amino acids. CDR1 is SEHNR, CDR2 FQNEAQ, per germline (reference sequence). The V gene lost 6 bases and the J gene lost 3 bases, with 11 bases spanning the gap. The DNA of the CDR3 is TGTGCCAGCAGTTTCCGACAGGACACTGAAGCTTTCTTT. Translated: CASSFRQDTEAFF.

This CDR3 is CASRRSPGGYEQYF. In DNA form, the CDR3 reads TGTGCCAGCAGAAGATCACCAGGGGGCTACGAGCAGTACTTC. This chain uses TRBV2 with TRBJ2-7; TRBD1 matches at 7 bases. This CDR3 contains 14 residues. V lost 6 bases, J lost 3 bases, and 8 bases stayed unmatched. Germline-derived CDR1 and CDR2 are SNHLY and FYNNEI.

V gene TRBV28 combines with J gene TRBJ2-7; a weak D match, TRBD2 (6 bases). Germline values: CDR1 MDHEN, CDR2 SYDVKM. The length of the CDR3 is 13 residues. V was pared by 5 bases and J by 3 bases, with 11 bases between. The chain's CDR3 is CASSAWRGYEQYF. The DNA of the CDR3 is TGTGCCAGCAGTGCCTGGAGGGGCTACGAGCAGTACTTC.